These T cell receptor beta chains were read from a single sample in a study of blood T cell repertoires in COVID-19. Sequenced by immunoSEQ multiplex PCR; TCRdb stores in-frame clones only, minus some. The data show about 110,000 clones, under 85% seen once. Input material: peripheral blood. The receptor source for this set is a woman aged 70-85 years with acute or convalescent COVID-19. CDR3s include the opening cysteine and the closing phenylalanine or tryptophan. The order of the fields is clone size, J gene, D gene, V gene, CDR3 DNA, CDR3 protein. The D gene is left open where the match is weak. Some rows have no size entry. The others give once, few or many, or a class for an expanded clone.

NA,TRBJ1-6,NA,TRBV19,TGTGCCAGTAGTAGGGGGGTAAACGATTCACCCCTCCACTTT,CASSRGVNDSPLHF
NA,TRBJ2-6,TRBD1,TRBV7-8,TGTGCCAGCACTCGAAGAGGGGGCAACTCTGGGGCCAACGTCCTGACTTTC,CASTRRGGNSGANVLTF
NA,TRBJ1-4,NA,TRBV5-6,TGTGCCAGCAGCTTGGCCGCGGGGTTTGGGGAAAAACTGTTTTTT,CASSLAAGFGEKLFF
NA,TRBJ2-1,TRBD2,TRBV5-5,TGTGCCAGCAGCTTGCCCGATTTTGGACTAGCGGGAACGATTGAGCAGTTCTTC,CASSLPDFGLAGTIEQFF
NA,TRBJ1-6,TRBD1,TRBV3-1/TRBV3-2,TGTGCCAGCAGCCAACAGGGGGCTAATTCACCCCTCCACTTT,CASSQQGANSPLHF
NA,TRBJ2-1,NA,TRBV28,TGTGCCAGCAGTTTGCCCACAGGTTACAGTGAGCAGTTCTTC,CASSLPTGYSEQFF
NA,TRBJ1-6,TRBD1,TRBV27,TGTGCCAGCAGTCCCGGGACAGGGTTGGGTTCACCCCTCCACTTT,CASSPGTGLGSPLHF
once,TRBJ2-3,TRBD2,TRBV7-9,TGTGCCAGCAGCCAGAGCAGCGGGGGCTTCACAGATACGCAGTATTTT,CASSQSSGGFTDTQYF
NA,TRBJ2-3,TRBD2,TRBV3-1/TRBV3-2,TGTGCCAGCAGCCAAGATTTCACCACGGGACTAGCGGGAGGGCCAGATACGCAGTATTTT,CASSQDFTTGLAGGPDTQYF
NA,TRBJ1-2,NA,TRBV11-2,TGTGCCAGCAGCGTAGGGGAGGGCTATGGCTACACCTTC,CASSVGEGYGYTF
NA,TRBJ1-2,NA,TRBV11-3,TGTGCCAGCAGCATCGGACAACTTCTATATGGCTACACCTTC,CASSIGQLLYGYTF
NA,TRBJ1-6,TRBD1,TRBV28,TGTGCCAGCAGCGGGACAGGGCGAAATAATTCACCCCTCCACTTT,CASSGTGRNNSPLHF
NA,TRBJ1-1,TRBD1,TRBV19,TGTGTCTGCCGGGACAGGGGTTTTAGCGCTGAAGCTTTCTTT,CVCRDRGFSAEAFF
NA,TRBJ2-1,TRBD1,TRBV28,TGTGCCAGCAGTAGACAGGGGGAATCCTACAATGAGCAGTTCTTC,CASSRQGESYNEQFF
NA,TRBJ2-6,NA,TRBV28,TGTGCCAGCAGTTTCACAGGGTCTGGGGCCAACGTCCTGACTTTC,CASSFTGSGANVLTF